This T cell receptor beta chain was profiled in a study of blood T cell repertoires in COVID-19 (dated by TCRdb to the early 2020s). Background on the whole study: The collaborator samples originated in the United States, Italy and Spain and spanned the acute and convalescent phases of COVID-19. The samples were drawn from the first 160 participants of the ongoing ImmuneRACE study and from 1,200 or so subjects provided by 6 global collaborators. A freely available public database, intended as a resource for researchers studying the immune response to SARS-CoV-2, is where the repertoires were released. A de-identified subject ID, COVID-19 status, age in years and sex were almost always included in the sample metadata. HLA class I and class II types, where available, came from metadata supplied by the sample provider rather than from assay-based typing. The material from the prospective study consisted of cDNA or gDNA derived from T cells, B-cell-depleted T cells, or PBMCs. Deeply sampled blood TCRbeta repertoires from subjects exposed to, actively infected with, or recovered from COVID-19 were included in the dataset.

TCRbeta CDR3 regions were amplified from genomic DNA using the immunoSEQ Assay, a bias-controlled multiplex PCR. Under the source paper's analysis protocol: The number of nucleated cells in each sample was estimated by amplification of reference gene primers within the assay. Sequence reads were collapsed and filtered to measure the absolute abundance of every unique TCRbeta CDR3 rearrangement. For each sample, productive Simpson clonality was calculated by taking the square root of Simpson's diversity index across productive rearrangements. Drawn from immuneACCESS, this table holds only the in-frame rearrangements with V and J called that TCRdb kept. Clones are partly lost; checked studies trace under half to an unresolved V gene and leave the rest unexplained. That table is the source of V, J and clone size, and D and trimming were worked out from the DNA. This sample gives approximately 230,000 clones in total; about 80% of them show up just once. Around 16% of the sample belongs to the ten largest clones.

Broad study findings and their caveats: The amount of clinical and demographic metadata varied by source and participant and was provided uncurated.

About this clone: The antigen it binds to is not known. No quality values exist for individual bases; no much larger clone is one base distant.

Participants in the prospective study were aged 18 to 89 years, lived in approximately 26 United States geographic areas, and enrolled through a virtual design. In the prospective study, participants were assigned to cohorts based on the clinical history participants reported in a screening survey and a study questionnaire. Recovered participants in ImmuneRACE Cohort 3 were defined as having two consecutive negative NP/OP PCR tests, clearance from a healthcare professional, or resolution of symptoms. Each participant in the prospective study had whole blood, serum and a nasopharyngeal or oropharyngeal swab collected by mobile phlebotomists. Participants in the prospective study had the option to provide additional blood draws and questionnaires over an approximately 2-month period. Prospective study blood samples were shipped either frozen or at room temperature before DNA extraction. The CDR3 spans 11 residues, from the cysteine through the phenylalanine. Kept here is only the CDR3 DNA, which spans 33 bases and is read in frame from base 1. The V and J ends are trimmed by 2 bases and 9 bases, leaving 6 bases between them. Reading the germline V gene gives CDR1 SGHTS and CDR2 YDEGEE.

Sample: PBMCs or T cells enriched from blood (not recorded which). This TCR came from a man between 40 and 49 years old who had recovered from COVID-19. Recombination linked TRBV5-8 to TRBJ1-3; there is no confident call for the D gene. The CDR3 region reads CASSFAGTIYF. The sequence in DNA is TGTGCCAGCAGCTTCGCGGGCACCATATATTTT.